This T cell receptor beta chain appears in the sequencing data of a study of neoadjuvant anti-PD-1 for oral cavity cancer. The wider study: Most patients had three to four biweekly doses of 3 mg/kg nivolumab before resection.

Time point described: after neoadjuvant nivolumab, at surgical resection. In germline, CDR1 is LNHDA, CDR2 SQIVND (reference sequence). Trimming cost V 4 bases and J 0 bases, with 7 bases left between them. This CDR3 is built from 14 residues. Repertoires were generated with immunoSEQ multiplex PCR, while TCRdb's copy carries only in-frame clones and drops some. The sample has approximately 30,000 clones, roughly 80% seen once. The specimen comprised PBMCs, sampled after nivolumab (anti-PD-1) treatment. The gene calls are TRBV19 and TRBJ1-3; D perhaps matches TRBD1 (5 bases). The receptor was derived from a person between 35 and 79 years old with oral cavity squamous cell carcinoma. CDR3 nucleotide sequence: TGTGCCAGTAGTAAGGGGCACTCTGGAAACACCATATATTTT. It translates to CASSKGHSGNTIYF.